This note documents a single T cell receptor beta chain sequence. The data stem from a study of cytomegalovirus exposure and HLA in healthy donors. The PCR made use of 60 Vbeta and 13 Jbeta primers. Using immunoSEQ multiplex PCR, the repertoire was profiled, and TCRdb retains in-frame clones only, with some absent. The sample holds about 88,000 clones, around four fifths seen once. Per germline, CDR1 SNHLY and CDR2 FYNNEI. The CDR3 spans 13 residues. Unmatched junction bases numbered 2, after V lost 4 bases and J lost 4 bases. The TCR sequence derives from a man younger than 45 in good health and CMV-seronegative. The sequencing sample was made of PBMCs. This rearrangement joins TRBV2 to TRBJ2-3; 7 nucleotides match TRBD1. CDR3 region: CASSAGGSDTQYF. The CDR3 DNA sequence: TGTGCCAGCAGTGCAGGGGGATCAGATACGCAGTATTTT.